The entry that follows covers one T cell receptor beta chain sequence. The data derive from a study of blood T cell repertoires in COVID-19. For the study at large: PBMCs, B-cell-depleted T cells, or T cells provided the cDNA or gDNA that made up the material.

The repertoire was sequenced with immunoSEQ multiplex PCR; TCRdb's copy has only in-frame clones and lacks some. The sample has approximately 250,000 clones; approximately 84% are singletons. The V end was cut by 0 bases, the J end by 0 bases, with 11 bases between. The CDR3 runs to 16 residues. Germline assignment: CDR1 MNHEY and CDR2 SVGEGT. This chain uses TRBV6-2 or TRBV6-3 with TRBJ1-1; D unclear. The receptor's source is a man aged 40-55 years with acute or convalescent COVID-19. The material sequenced was peripheral blood. The CDR3 sequence is CASSYSAAALNTEAFF. The CDR3 bases are TGTGCCAGCAGTTACTCGGCGGCAGCCTTGAACACTGAAGCTTTCTTT.